The rows below give T cell receptor beta chains drawn from one sample of a study of blood T cell repertoires in COVID-19. Sequencing was performed with immunoSEQ multiplex PCR; in TCRdb, only in-frame clones are kept and a portion is missing. The table has over 50,000 clones, around 87% seen once. The specimen sequenced was peripheral blood. All receptors come from a man aged 55 to 70 with acute or convalescent COVID-19. Both conserved end residues are part of each CDR3. Each record gives: J gene, V gene, D gene, clone size, CDR3 DNA, CDR3 protein. The D gene is left open where the match is weak. Only part of the rows carry a size: once, few, many, or a class if the clone is expanded.

j_call: TRBJ2-1
v_call: TRBV27
d_call: TRBD1
clone_size: once
cdr3_nt: TGTGCCAGCAGTTTATGGGGACAGAATTACAATGAGCAGTTCTTC
cdr3_aa: CASSLWGQNYNEQFF

j_call: TRBJ1-6
v_call: TRBV6-1
d_call: NA
clone_size: once
cdr3_nt: TGTGCCAGCAGTGAGACGGGACAAAATAATTCACCCCTCCACTTT
cdr3_aa: CASSETGQNNSPLHF

j_call: TRBJ2-2
v_call: TRBV29-1
d_call: NA
clone_size: NA
cdr3_nt: TGCAGCGTTGAAGGCGGAGGGGCGAACACCGGGGAGCTGTTTTTT
cdr3_aa: CSVEGGGANTGELFF

j_call: TRBJ1-3
v_call: TRBV6-1
d_call: TRBD1
clone_size: NA
cdr3_nt: TGTGCCAGCAGTGTATCTCAGGGGGCGTATGGAAACACCATATATTTT
cdr3_aa: CASSVSQGAYGNTIYF

j_call: TRBJ2-7
v_call: TRBV6-2/TRBV6-3
d_call: NA
clone_size: NA
cdr3_nt: TGTGTCAGCAGTTATTCGCCCATACTCGGGAGTTTCTACGAGCAGTACTTC
cdr3_aa: CVSSYSPILGSFYEQYF

j_call: TRBJ1-2
v_call: TRBV5-3
d_call: NA
clone_size: NA
cdr3_nt: TGTGCCAGATCCTCTGCCGAGAAGGACGGAGGTCGGGGCTACACCTTC
cdr3_aa: CARSSAEKDGGRGYTF

j_call: TRBJ2-1
v_call: TRBV3-1/TRBV3-2
d_call: TRBD2
clone_size: few
cdr3_nt: TGTGCCAGCAGCCAAGAGAGACTAGCATCGTCCAATGAGCAGTTCTTC
cdr3_aa: CASSQERLASSNEQFF

j_call: TRBJ1-4
v_call: TRBV3-1/TRBV3-2
d_call: NA
clone_size: NA
cdr3_nt: TGTGCCAGCAGCCAATGGGACACCAACCGGGAAAAACTGTTTTTT
cdr3_aa: CASSQWDTNREKLFF

j_call: TRBJ1-1
v_call: TRBV21-1
d_call: NA
clone_size: once
cdr3_nt: TGTGCCAGCAGCAAGTTTTACAGGGTGGCTGAAGCTTTCTTT
cdr3_aa: CASSKFYRVAEAFF

j_call: TRBJ2-1
v_call: TRBV30
d_call: TRBD2
clone_size: NA
cdr3_nt: TGTGCCTGGCGCGGACTAGCGGGGGGGCTCGAGCAGTTCTTC
cdr3_aa: CAWRGLAGGLEQFF

j_call: TRBJ2-1
v_call: TRBV4-3
d_call: TRBD1
clone_size: NA
cdr3_nt: TGCGCCAGCAGCCAAGAGGTTCTTGTAACAGGGGCTAGCAATGAGCAGTTCTTC
cdr3_aa: CASSQEVLVTGASNEQFF

j_call: TRBJ1-2
v_call: TRBV30
d_call: NA
clone_size: many
cdr3_nt: TGTGCCTGGAGTAAGAGCATCTACACCTTC
cdr3_aa: CAWSKSIYTF

j_call: TRBJ1-3
v_call: TRBV28
d_call: NA
clone_size: NA
cdr3_nt: TGTGCCAGCAGAGGGGTATCCTCTGGAAACACCATATATTTT
cdr3_aa: CASRGVSSGNTIYF

j_call: TRBJ2-1
v_call: TRBV4-3
d_call: NA
clone_size: NA
cdr3_nt: TGCGCCAGCAGCCAAGGTGGTGCGGCTGAGCAGTTCTTC
cdr3_aa: CASSQGGAAEQFF

j_call: TRBJ1-1
v_call: TRBV6-2/TRBV6-3
d_call: TRBD1
clone_size: once
cdr3_nt: TGTGCCAGCAGTACGACAGGGTTTGGTTCTGAAGCTTTCTTT
cdr3_aa: CASSTTGFGSEAFF

j_call: TRBJ1-2
v_call: TRBV27
d_call: TRBD1
clone_size: NA
cdr3_nt: TGTGCCAGCAGCAAAAACTTAGGGGGCCCGTCTAACTATGGCTACACCTTC
cdr3_aa: CASSKNLGGPSNYGYTF

j_call: TRBJ1-2
v_call: TRBV7-8
d_call: NA
clone_size: NA
cdr3_nt: TGTGCCAGCAGTCGCAGTCGGGCAGGGGAAGGCTATAACTATGGCTACACCTTC
cdr3_aa: CASSRSRAGEGYNYGYTF

j_call: TRBJ1-2
v_call: TRBV29-1
d_call: NA
clone_size: NA
cdr3_nt: TGCAGCGGCCGGGAAGAGGGAAAAGGCTACACCTTC
cdr3_aa: CSGREEGKGYTF

j_call: TRBJ1-3
v_call: TRBV3-1/TRBV3-2
d_call: NA
clone_size: NA
cdr3_nt: TGTGCCAGCAGCCAAGATGTGCGACATGGAAACACCATATATTTT
cdr3_aa: CASSQDVRHGNTIYF

j_call: TRBJ2-5
v_call: TRBV24-1
d_call: NA
clone_size: NA
cdr3_nt: TGTGCCACCAGTGATTATCCCAGTCTTGAGACCCAGTACTTC
cdr3_aa: CATSDYPSLETQYF

j_call: TRBJ2-7
v_call: TRBV5-6
d_call: NA
clone_size: NA
cdr3_nt: TGTGCCAGCAGCTTAAATGCGGTGAACGAGCAGTACTTC
cdr3_aa: CASSLNAVNEQYF

j_call: TRBJ2-7
v_call: TRBV30
d_call: NA
clone_size: NA
cdr3_nt: TGTGCCTGGAGTGTAAAGGTGTGGAGCAACTCCTACGAGCAGTACTTC
cdr3_aa: CAWSVKVWSNSYEQYF

j_call: TRBJ2-2
v_call: TRBV4-2
d_call: TRBD1
clone_size: NA
cdr3_nt: TGTGCCAGCAGCCAGGACAGGGCTCGGGCCGGGGAGCTGTTTTTT
cdr3_aa: CASSQDRARAGELFF

j_call: TRBJ1-5
v_call: TRBV30
d_call: NA
clone_size: NA
cdr3_nt: TGTGCCTGGAGTCTAGAGAGCAATCAGCCCCAGCATTTT
cdr3_aa: CAWSLESNQPQHF

j_call: TRBJ2-5
v_call: TRBV9
d_call: NA
clone_size: NA
cdr3_nt: TGTGCCAGCAGCGTAGAGGGGGATCCAGAGACCCAGTACTTC
cdr3_aa: CASSVEGDPETQYF

j_call: TRBJ2-1
v_call: TRBV19
d_call: TRBD2
clone_size: NA
cdr3_nt: TGTGCCAGTAGTGCCGGGACTAGCTACAATGAGCAGTTCTTC
cdr3_aa: CASSAGTSYNEQFF

j_call: TRBJ2-7
v_call: TRBV2
d_call: NA
clone_size: NA
cdr3_nt: TGTGCCAGCAGTGAAGAGGGGAACGGTCTTTACGAGCAGTACTTC
cdr3_aa: CASSEEGNGLYEQYF

j_call: TRBJ1-5
v_call: TRBV3-1/TRBV3-2
d_call: TRBD1
clone_size: NA
cdr3_nt: TGTGCCAGCAGCCCGCCGGGACAGGTGGGTCAGCCCCAGCATTTT
cdr3_aa: CASSPPGQVGQPQHF

j_call: TRBJ2-1
v_call: TRBV21-1
d_call: NA
clone_size: NA
cdr3_nt: TGTGCCAGCAGCAACCTCCGAGCGGGGGGAAAGAATGAGCAGTTCTTC
cdr3_aa: CASSNLRAGGKNEQFF

j_call: TRBJ1-2
v_call: TRBV4-3
d_call: TRBD1
clone_size: NA
cdr3_nt: TGCGCCAGCAGCCAAGATCGGGCAGGGGGCTTCTATGGCTACACCTTC
cdr3_aa: CASSQDRAGGFYGYTF

j_call: TRBJ2-1
v_call: TRBV19
d_call: NA
clone_size: NA
cdr3_nt: TGTGCCAGTAGTACCCCCACGAGTAGCGTGAGTTATTATGAGCAGTTCTTC
cdr3_aa: CASSTPTSSVSYYEQFF

j_call: TRBJ1-1
v_call: TRBV5-1
d_call: TRBD1
clone_size: NA
cdr3_nt: TGCGCCAGCAGCAGTAGGACAGGGGCCCCCACTGAAGCTTTCTTT
cdr3_aa: CASSSRTGAPTEAFF

j_call: TRBJ1-6
v_call: TRBV7-3
d_call: TRBD1
clone_size: once
cdr3_nt: TGTGCCAGCAGCGTAGGGACAGGGTTTAATTCACCCCTCCACTTT
cdr3_aa: CASSVGTGFNSPLHF

j_call: TRBJ2-4
v_call: TRBV15
d_call: TRBD1
clone_size: NA
cdr3_nt: TGTGCCACCAGCAGAGATAGGGGGCGGGCAAACATTCAGTACTTC
cdr3_aa: CATSRDRGRANIQYF

j_call: TRBJ1-4
v_call: TRBV24-1
d_call: NA
clone_size: NA
cdr3_nt: TGTGCCACCAGTGACGGCCAGGGTCATGAAAAACTGTTTTTT
cdr3_aa: CATSDGQGHEKLFF

j_call: TRBJ2-7
v_call: TRBV14
d_call: TRBD2
clone_size: NA
cdr3_nt: TGTGCCACCCGGACTAGCGGGGGTTATCCTTCTATCTACGAGCAGTACTTC
cdr3_aa: CATRTSGGYPSIYEQYF

j_call: TRBJ1-5
v_call: TRBV5-1
d_call: TRBD1
clone_size: NA
cdr3_nt: TGCGCCAGCAGCCCCGGGACAGGGGAACGCAATCAGCCCCAGCATTTT
cdr3_aa: CASSPGTGERNQPQHF

j_call: TRBJ1-3
v_call: TRBV15
d_call: NA
clone_size: NA
cdr3_nt: TGTGCCACCCGATCTGGACTGAACTCTGGAAACACCATATATTTT
cdr3_aa: CATRSGLNSGNTIYF

j_call: TRBJ1-1
v_call: TRBV27
d_call: TRBD1
clone_size: NA
cdr3_nt: TGTGCCAGCAGCAAAGGGAGACAGGGATGGAACACTGAAGCTTTCTTT
cdr3_aa: CASSKGRQGWNTEAFF

j_call: TRBJ2-5
v_call: TRBV4-2
d_call: NA
clone_size: few
cdr3_nt: TGTGCCAGCAGCCCTTACGTAGCGAGGTCTGAGACCCAGTACTTC
cdr3_aa: CASSPYVARSETQYF

j_call: TRBJ1-2
v_call: TRBV24-1
d_call: TRBD1
clone_size: NA
cdr3_nt: TGTGCCACCTACGGGACAGAGTATGGCTACACCTTC
cdr3_aa: CATYGTEYGYTF

j_call: TRBJ1-2
v_call: TRBV9
d_call: TRBD1
clone_size: NA
cdr3_nt: TGTGCCAGCAGCGTCCAGGACAGGCCCAGAGTTACTAACTATGGCTACACCTTC
cdr3_aa: CASSVQDRPRVTNYGYTF

j_call: TRBJ2-3
v_call: TRBV5-1
d_call: NA
clone_size: NA
cdr3_nt: TGCGCCAGCGCCAGGGATAGCACAGATACGCAGTATTTT
cdr3_aa: CASARDSTDTQYF

j_call: TRBJ1-4
v_call: TRBV24-1
d_call: NA
clone_size: NA
cdr3_nt: TGTGCCACCAGTGATCGCCAGGGCGATGGGAGGGAAAAACTGTTTTTT
cdr3_aa: CATSDRQGDGREKLFF

j_call: TRBJ2-2
v_call: TRBV6-1
d_call: NA
clone_size: NA
cdr3_nt: TGTGCCAGCAGTGAAGTACAGGCTAACACCGGGGAGCTGTTTTTT
cdr3_aa: CASSEVQANTGELFF

j_call: TRBJ1-2
v_call: TRBV9
d_call: NA
clone_size: NA
cdr3_nt: TGTGCCAGCAGCCCCACACATAACTATGGCTACACCTTC
cdr3_aa: CASSPTHNYGYTF

j_call: TRBJ1-2
v_call: TRBV3-1/TRBV3-2
d_call: NA
clone_size: NA
cdr3_nt: TGTGCCAGCACCCCGGACAGTAGTAACTATGGCTACACCTTC
cdr3_aa: CASTPDSSNYGYTF

j_call: TRBJ2-3
v_call: TRBV7-9
d_call: NA
clone_size: NA
cdr3_nt: TGTGCCAGCACCCCGGGATGGCCGCAGTATTTT
cdr3_aa: CASTPGWPQYF

j_call: TRBJ2-7
v_call: TRBV7-8
d_call: TRBD1
clone_size: NA
cdr3_nt: TGTGCCAGCAGCTTATCGGTGACAGGGCCCTACGAGCAGTACTTC
cdr3_aa: CASSLSVTGPYEQYF

j_call: TRBJ2-2
v_call: TRBV6-5
d_call: NA
clone_size: once
cdr3_nt: TGTGCCAGTTATAGCGGAGCGAACACCGGGGAGCTGTTTTTT
cdr3_aa: CASYSGANTGELFF

j_call: TRBJ1-2
v_call: TRBV9
d_call: TRBD1
clone_size: NA
cdr3_nt: TGTGCCAGCAGCGGAGGGGACAGGACACAATATGGCTACACCTTC
cdr3_aa: CASSGGDRTQYGYTF

j_call: TRBJ2-3
v_call: TRBV27
d_call: TRBD2
clone_size: NA
cdr3_nt: TGTGCCAGCAGCCTCGGGACTAGAGGGATTGCGCAGTATTTT
cdr3_aa: CASSLGTRGIAQYF